This is a list of T cell receptor beta chains from one sample in a study of cytomegalovirus exposure and HLA in healthy donors. Libraries were prepared by immunoSEQ multiplex PCR; TCRdb keeps only in-frame clonotypes and omits some of them. The top ten clones hold about 10% of a sample with some 170,000 clones, roughly four fifths of them seen once. Sequenced material: PBMCs. Every receptor here comes from a man aged 45 to 65 in good health and CMV-seropositive. CDR3s include the opening cysteine and the closing phenylalanine or tryptophan. Fields, in order: CDR3 DNA, CDR3 protein, D gene, clone size, V gene, J gene. The D gene is left open where the match is weak. Clone size is not always given. Where it is, it says once, few, many or a class for expanded clones.

CDR3 DNA: TGTGCCAGTAGTATGCAGTTAACTAATGAAAAACTGTTTTTT
CDR3 protein: CASSMQLTNEKLFF
D gene: .
clone size: few
V gene: TRBV19
J gene: TRBJ1-4

CDR3 DNA: TGTGCCAGCTCGGAGGGGGGGCCGTCTAACTATGGCTACACCTTC
CDR3 protein: CASSEGGPSNYGYTF
D gene: .
clone size: .
V gene: TRBV9
J gene: TRBJ1-2

CDR3 DNA: TGTGCCAGCAGTTCCCGGCTGGGGGGGAACACTGAAGCTTTCTTT
CDR3 protein: CASSSRLGGNTEAFF
D gene: .
clone size: few
V gene: TRBV28
J gene: TRBJ1-1

CDR3 DNA: TGCGCCAGCAGCTCCCCGACTAGCGGGAGCGCCGGTGAGCAGTTCTTC
CDR3 protein: CASSSPTSGSAGEQFF
D gene: TRBD2
clone size: .
V gene: TRBV5-1
J gene: TRBJ2-1

CDR3 DNA: TGTGCCAGCAGACAGGGGGGCTACTACGAGCAGTACTTC
CDR3 protein: CASRQGGYYEQYF
D gene: TRBD1
clone size: .
V gene: TRBV2
J gene: TRBJ2-7

CDR3 DNA: TGTGCCAGCAGCTCGAGACAGTTAATGAACACTGAAGCTTTCTTT
CDR3 protein: CASSSRQLMNTEAFF
D gene: .
clone size: .
V gene: TRBV5-6
J gene: TRBJ1-1

CDR3 DNA: TGTGCCGCGGGGGGGGCAGGGGGCGGCAATCAGCCCCAGCATTTT
CDR3 protein: CAAGGAGGGNQPQHF
D gene: TRBD1
clone size: .
V gene: TRBV10-3
J gene: TRBJ1-5

CDR3 DNA: TGTGCCAGCAGCCCCCCGGGTGGTGACGAATCTGGAAACACCATATATTTT
CDR3 protein: CASSPPGGDESGNTIYF
D gene: .
clone size: .
V gene: TRBV7-9
J gene: TRBJ1-3

CDR3 DNA: TGTGCCAGCAGCGGGGGACAGGGAAGTTTTTATGGCTACACCTTC
CDR3 protein: CASSGGQGSFYGYTF
D gene: TRBD1
clone size: .
V gene: TRBV9
J gene: TRBJ1-2

CDR3 DNA: TGTGCCAGCAGCGAGGGGCCTCCCCGGGGGGTCCAATCCTACGAGCAGTACTTC
CDR3 protein: CASSEGPPRGVQSYEQYF
D gene: TRBD2
clone size: .
V gene: TRBV9
J gene: TRBJ2-7

CDR3 DNA: TGTGCCAGCAGCGCTCCGGGACAGGGTGATGAAAAACTGTTTTTT
CDR3 protein: CASSAPGQGDEKLFF
D gene: TRBD1
clone size: .
V gene: TRBV11-2
J gene: TRBJ1-4

CDR3 DNA: TGTGCCAGTATGAAAGGGGGGGCGAGAGAGCAGTTCTTC
CDR3 protein: CASMKGGAREQFF
D gene: .
clone size: .
V gene: TRBV19
J gene: TRBJ2-1

CDR3 DNA: TGCGCCAGCAGTGAATGGAATAGCGGGAGCGAGCAGTACTTC
CDR3 protein: CASSEWNSGSEQYF
D gene: TRBD2
clone size: .
V gene: TRBV2
J gene: TRBJ2-7

CDR3 DNA: TGTGCCAGCAGCTTGCAGGGTACTCAGCCCCAGCATTTT
CDR3 protein: CASSLQGTQPQHF
D gene: .
clone size: .
V gene: TRBV5-5
J gene: TRBJ1-5

CDR3 DNA: TGTGCCAGCAGCTTCGACCTAGGAGAGACCCAGTACTTC
CDR3 protein: CASSFDLGETQYF
D gene: .
clone size: .
V gene: TRBV5-4
J gene: TRBJ2-5

CDR3 DNA: TGTGCCAGCAGCTTAGCAGAGACAGGGTTTCGGCATTTT
CDR3 protein: CASSLAETGFRHF
D gene: TRBD1
clone size: .
V gene: TRBV7-2
J gene: TRBJ1-5

CDR3 DNA: TGTGCCAGCAGTCCGAGGACAGGGGGCGGCTACGAGCAGTACTTC
CDR3 protein: CASSPRTGGGYEQYF
D gene: TRBD1
clone size: .
V gene: TRBV6-6
J gene: TRBJ2-7

CDR3 DNA: TGTGCCTGGAGTCAGTACAGTTTTGAAACGGAGGCCCAGCATTTT
CDR3 protein: CAWSQYSFETEAQHF
D gene: .
clone size: .
V gene: TRBV30
J gene: TRBJ1-5

CDR3 DNA: TGTGCCAGCAGCGTAAGTTCAGGGACAGGGGATTCTTTCATGAACACTGAAGCTTTCTTT
CDR3 protein: CASSVSSGTGDSFMNTEAFF
D gene: TRBD1
clone size: .
V gene: TRBV9
J gene: TRBJ1-1

CDR3 DNA: TGCAGCGTTGAAGGGACAGGGGCAACAGATACGCAGTATTTT
CDR3 protein: CSVEGTGATDTQYF
D gene: TRBD1
clone size: few
V gene: TRBV29-1
J gene: TRBJ2-3